These T cell receptor beta chains were read from a single sample in a study of identical twins. TCRdb ran MiXCR on the 5' RACE reads and lists one entry per CDR3 protein. The table lists around 280,000 distinct CDR3 sequences, about 8.3% of them singletons. The same specimen was also included in a second study, on yellow fever vaccine responses in identical twins.

Material: memory (CD45RO+) T cells sorted from blood. The receptors shown here come from a young woman in good health. CDR3s include the opening cysteine and the closing phenylalanine or tryptophan. The order of the fields is D gene, V gene, clone size, J gene, CDR3 length, CDR3 DNA, CDR3 protein. The D gene is left open where the match is weak. A clone size is listed for some rows: how often the clone was seen (once, few, many), or a class if it is expanded.

D gene: NA; V gene: TRBV12-3/TRBV12-4; clone size: few; J gene: TRBJ2-7; CDR3 length: 11; CDR3 DNA: TGTGCCAGCAGTTGGGGAGACCGCCCTTCCTTC; CDR3 protein: CASSWGDRPSF
D gene: TRBD2; V gene: TRBV5-6; clone size: NA; J gene: TRBJ2-2; CDR3 length: 17; CDR3 DNA: TGTGCCAGCAGCCCCCGGACTAGCGGGAGCTCGGCCGGGGAGCTGTTTTTT; CDR3 protein: CASSPRTSGSSAGELFF
D gene: TRBD2; V gene: TRBV6-1; clone size: few; J gene: TRBJ2-5; CDR3 length: 13; CDR3 DNA: TGTGCCAGCGGGCGGGGGTCCCAAGAGACCCAGTACTTC; CDR3 protein: CASGRGSQETQYF
D gene: NA; V gene: TRBV27; clone size: NA; J gene: TRBJ1-2; CDR3 length: 14; CDR3 DNA: TGTGCCAGCGGAGGGCAGGCGACCTACTATGGCTACACCTTC; CDR3 protein: CASGGQATYYGYTF
D gene: TRBD2; V gene: TRBV10-3; clone size: many; J gene: TRBJ2-1; CDR3 length: 15; CDR3 DNA: TGTGCCATCAGTGATGGGCTAGCGGGAGTACATGAGCAGTTCTTC; CDR3 protein: CAISDGLAGVHEQFF
D gene: TRBD2; V gene: TRBV14; clone size: many; J gene: TRBJ2-2; CDR3 length: 17; CDR3 DNA: TGTGCCAGCAGCCAGAGGAGCGGGGCAATGAACACCGGGGAGCTGTTTTTT; CDR3 protein: CASSQRSGAMNTGELFF
D gene: NA; V gene: TRBV15; clone size: many; J gene: TRBJ2-6; CDR3 length: 16; CDR3 DNA: TGTGCCACCAGCAGGTGGCTGAACTCTGGGGCCAACGTCCTGACTTTC; CDR3 protein: CATSRWLNSGANVLTF
D gene: NA; V gene: TRBV4-1; clone size: few; J gene: TRBJ2-2; CDR3 length: 14; CDR3 DNA: TGCGCCAGCAGCCAGCCACAGAACACCGGGGAGCTGTTTTTT; CDR3 protein: CASSQPQNTGELFF
D gene: NA; V gene: TRBV12-3/TRBV12-4; clone size: many; J gene: TRBJ2-3; CDR3 length: 12; CDR3 DNA: TGTGCCAGCAGGTCCCAATTGGGTACGCAGTATTTT; CDR3 protein: CASRSQLGTQYF
D gene: NA; V gene: TRBV27; clone size: NA; J gene: TRBJ2-3; CDR3 length: 14; CDR3 DNA: TGTGCCAGCAGTTCCCCTGGACTCACAGATACGCAGTATTTT; CDR3 protein: CASSSPGLTDTQYF
D gene: TRBD2; V gene: TRBV3-1; clone size: many; J gene: TRBJ2-1; CDR3 length: 16; CDR3 DNA: TGTGCCAGCAGCCCCACTGGCGGGAGGTCCTACAATGAGCAGTTCTTC; CDR3 protein: CASSPTGGRSYNEQFF
D gene: TRBD1; V gene: TRBV5-5; clone size: many; J gene: TRBJ2-1; CDR3 length: 15; CDR3 DNA: TGTGCCAGCAGCTTTGACAGGGTCCTTTACAATGAGCAGTTCTTC; CDR3 protein: CASSFDRVLYNEQFF
D gene: TRBD1; V gene: TRBV29-1; clone size: few; J gene: TRBJ2-5; CDR3 length: 11; CDR3 DNA: TGCAGCGTTACTACAGGGGGCCGGGTAACCTTC; CDR3 protein: CSVTTGGRVTF
D gene: TRBD1; V gene: TRBV18; clone size: NA; J gene: TRBJ1-1; CDR3 length: 13; CDR3 DNA: TGTGCCAGCTCACCTGACAGGGTTAGGCAAGCTTTCTTT; CDR3 protein: CASSPDRVRQAFF
D gene: NA; V gene: TRBV28; clone size: few; J gene: TRBJ2-1; CDR3 length: 15; CDR3 DNA: TGTGCCAGCAGATTCCCGGGACTCCGCTACAATGAGCAGTTCTTC; CDR3 protein: CASRFPGLRYNEQFF
D gene: TRBD1; V gene: TRBV7-9; clone size: few; J gene: TRBJ2-3; CDR3 length: 14; CDR3 DNA: TGTGCCAGCAGCTTCGGACAGGGCCCAGATACGCAGTATTTT; CDR3 protein: CASSFGQGPDTQYF
D gene: NA; V gene: TRBV5-1; clone size: many; J gene: TRBJ2-1; CDR3 length: 14; CDR3 DNA: TGCGCCAGCACGTTTCAGGGCGGGTCCAATGAGCAGTTCTTC; CDR3 protein: CASTFQGGSNEQFF
D gene: NA; V gene: TRBV20-1; clone size: many; J gene: TRBJ2-1; CDR3 length: 12; CDR3 DNA: TGCAGTGCTAGAGTGAACGAAAATGAGCAGTTCTTC; CDR3 protein: CSARVNENEQFF
D gene: NA; V gene: TRBV6-1; clone size: NA; J gene: TRBJ2-4; CDR3 length: 16; CDR3 DNA: TGTGCCAGCAGTATCTCCCTTACGGGGGGCCCGGTCGTTCAGTACTTC; CDR3 protein: CASSISLTGGPVVQYF
D gene: TRBD1; V gene: TRBV6-1; clone size: few; J gene: TRBJ2-7; CDR3 length: 14; CDR3 DNA: TGTGCCAGCAGCCGCGGGACAGGGTTATACGAGCAGTACTTC; CDR3 protein: CASSRGTGLYEQYF
D gene: NA; V gene: TRBV24-1; clone size: NA; J gene: TRBJ2-1; CDR3 length: 15; CDR3 DNA: TGTGCCACCTTGGGGACCGGTAGCTCCTACAATGAGCAGTTCTTC; CDR3 protein: CATLGTGSSYNEQFF
D gene: NA; V gene: TRBV6-5; clone size: many; J gene: TRBJ2-3; CDR3 length: 14; CDR3 DNA: TGTGCCAGCAGTAACAATGCGGACACAGATACGCAGTATTTT; CDR3 protein: CASSNNADTDTQYF